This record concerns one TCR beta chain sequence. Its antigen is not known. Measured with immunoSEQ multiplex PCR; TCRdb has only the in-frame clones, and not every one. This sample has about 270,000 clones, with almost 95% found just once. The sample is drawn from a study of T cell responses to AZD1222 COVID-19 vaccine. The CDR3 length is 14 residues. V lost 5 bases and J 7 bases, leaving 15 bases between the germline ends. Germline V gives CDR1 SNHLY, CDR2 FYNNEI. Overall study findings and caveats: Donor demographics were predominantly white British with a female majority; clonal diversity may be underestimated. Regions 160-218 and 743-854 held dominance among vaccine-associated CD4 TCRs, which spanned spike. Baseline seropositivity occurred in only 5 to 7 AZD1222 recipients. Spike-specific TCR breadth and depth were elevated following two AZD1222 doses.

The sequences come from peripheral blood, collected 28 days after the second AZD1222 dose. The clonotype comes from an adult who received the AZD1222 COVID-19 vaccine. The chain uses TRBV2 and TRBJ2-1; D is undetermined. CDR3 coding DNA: TGTGCCAGCAGTATCAGCCGAGGTAATAATGAGCAGTTCTTC. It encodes CASSISRGNNEQFF.